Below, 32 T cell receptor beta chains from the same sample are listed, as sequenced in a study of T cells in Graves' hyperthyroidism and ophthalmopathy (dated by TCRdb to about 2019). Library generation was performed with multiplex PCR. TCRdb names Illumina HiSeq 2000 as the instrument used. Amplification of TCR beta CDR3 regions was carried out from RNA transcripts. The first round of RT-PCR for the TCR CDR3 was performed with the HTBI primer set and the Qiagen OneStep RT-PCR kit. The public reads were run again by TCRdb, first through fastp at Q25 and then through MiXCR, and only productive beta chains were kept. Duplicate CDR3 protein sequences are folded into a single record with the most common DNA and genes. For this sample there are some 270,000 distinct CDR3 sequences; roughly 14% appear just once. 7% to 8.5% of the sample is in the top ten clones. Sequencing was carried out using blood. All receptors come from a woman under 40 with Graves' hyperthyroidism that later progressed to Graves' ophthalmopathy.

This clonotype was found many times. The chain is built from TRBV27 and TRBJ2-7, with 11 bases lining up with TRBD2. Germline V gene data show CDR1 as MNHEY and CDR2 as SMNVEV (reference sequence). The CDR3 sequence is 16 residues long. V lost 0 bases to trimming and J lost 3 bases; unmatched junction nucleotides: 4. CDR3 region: CASSLSTSGSGYEQYF. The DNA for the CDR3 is TGTGCCAGCAGTTTATCTACTAGCGGGAGTGGCTACGAGCAGTACTTC.

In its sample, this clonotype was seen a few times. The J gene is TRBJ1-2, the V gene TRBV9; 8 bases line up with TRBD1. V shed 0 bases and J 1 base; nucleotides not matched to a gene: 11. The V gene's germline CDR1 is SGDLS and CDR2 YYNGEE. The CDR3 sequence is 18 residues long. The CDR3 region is CASSVDATGDYFNYGYTF. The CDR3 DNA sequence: TGTGCCAGCAGCGTAGATGCGACAGGGGATTATTTTAACTATGGCTACACCTTC.

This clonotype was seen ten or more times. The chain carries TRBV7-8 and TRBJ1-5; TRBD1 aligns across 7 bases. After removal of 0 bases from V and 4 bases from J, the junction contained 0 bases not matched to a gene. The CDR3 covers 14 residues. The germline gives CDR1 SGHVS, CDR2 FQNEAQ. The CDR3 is CASSLADRNQPQHF. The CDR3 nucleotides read TGTGCCAGCAGCTTAGCGGACAGGAATCAGCCCCAGCATTTT.

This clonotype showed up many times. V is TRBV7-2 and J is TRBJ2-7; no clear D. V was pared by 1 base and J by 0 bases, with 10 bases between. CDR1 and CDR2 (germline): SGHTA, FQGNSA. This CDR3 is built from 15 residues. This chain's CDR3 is CASSLVLRSSYEQYF. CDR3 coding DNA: TGTGCCAGCAGCTTAGTGTTGCGGAGCTCCTACGAGCAGTACTTC.

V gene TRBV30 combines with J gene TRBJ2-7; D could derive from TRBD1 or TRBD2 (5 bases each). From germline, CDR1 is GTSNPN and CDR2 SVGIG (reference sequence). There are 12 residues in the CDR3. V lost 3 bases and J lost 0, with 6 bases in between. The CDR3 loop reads CAWRGTSYEQYF. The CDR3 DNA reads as TGTGCCTGGAGGGGGACCTCCTACGAGCAGTACTTC.

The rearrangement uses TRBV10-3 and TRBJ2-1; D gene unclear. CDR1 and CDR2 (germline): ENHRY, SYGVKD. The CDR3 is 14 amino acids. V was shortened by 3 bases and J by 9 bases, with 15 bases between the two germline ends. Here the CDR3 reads CAISDHTLGPEQFF. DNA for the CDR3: TGTGCCATCAGTGACCATACTCTGGGCCCTGAGCAGTTCTTC.

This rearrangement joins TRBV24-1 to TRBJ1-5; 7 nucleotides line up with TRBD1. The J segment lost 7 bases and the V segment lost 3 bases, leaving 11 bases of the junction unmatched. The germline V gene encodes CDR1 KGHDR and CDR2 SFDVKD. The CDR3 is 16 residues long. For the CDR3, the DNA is TGTGCCACCAGTGATCCAGACAGGGATTGGGGGCAGCCCCAGCATTTT. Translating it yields CATSDPDRDWGQPQHF.

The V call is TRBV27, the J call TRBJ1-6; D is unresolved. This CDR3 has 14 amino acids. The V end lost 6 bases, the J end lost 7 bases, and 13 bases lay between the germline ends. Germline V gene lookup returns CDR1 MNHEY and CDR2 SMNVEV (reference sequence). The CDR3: CASRRDSLNSPLHF. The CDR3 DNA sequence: TGTGCCAGCAGGAGGGATTCCCTCAATTCACCCCTCCACTTT.

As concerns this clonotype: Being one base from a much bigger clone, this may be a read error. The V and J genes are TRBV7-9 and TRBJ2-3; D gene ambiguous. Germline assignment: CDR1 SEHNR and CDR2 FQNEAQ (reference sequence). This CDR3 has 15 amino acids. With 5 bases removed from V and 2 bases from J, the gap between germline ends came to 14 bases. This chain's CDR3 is CASSVLGETTDTQYF. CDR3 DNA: TGTGCCAGCAGCGTACTTGGCGAGACCACAGATACGCAGTATTTT.

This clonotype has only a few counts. CDR3 region: CASSVGTGTGGYTF. For the CDR3, the DNA is TGTGCCAGCAGCGTAGGGACAGGTACAGGTGGCTACACCTTC. The V call is TRBV9, the J call TRBJ1-2; 7 positions agree with TRBD1. Germline V gives CDR1 SGDLS, CDR2 YYNGEE. The CDR3 extends over 14 amino acids. V lost 0 bases and J lost 7; bases outside the gene matches: 6. The variable domain in full, completed from reference TRBV9 and TRBJ1-2, reads DSGVTQTPKHLITATGQRVTLRCSPRSGDLSVYWYQQSLDQGLQFLIQYYNGEERAKGNILERFSAQQFPDLHSELNLSSLELGDSALYFCASSVGTGTGGYTFGSGTRLTVV.

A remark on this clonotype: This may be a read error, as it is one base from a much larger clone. The CDR3 coding sequence is TGTGCCAGCAGCCCACAAACCGGGGCCAACGTCCTGGCTTTC. Protein: CASSPQTGANVLAF. The chain is built from TRBV6-1 and TRBJ2-6; D may be TRBD1 or TRBD2 (5 bases each). From germline, CDR1 is MNHNS and CDR2 SASEGT. This CDR3 comprises 14 residues.

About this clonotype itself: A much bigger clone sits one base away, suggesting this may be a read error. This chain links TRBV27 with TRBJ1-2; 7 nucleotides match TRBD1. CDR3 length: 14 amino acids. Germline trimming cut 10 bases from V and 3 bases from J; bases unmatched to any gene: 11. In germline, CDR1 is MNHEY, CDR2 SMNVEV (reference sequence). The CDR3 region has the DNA TGTGCCAACAGCTCCGCCGGGACAGACTATGGCTACACCTTC. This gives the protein CANSSAGTDYGYTF.

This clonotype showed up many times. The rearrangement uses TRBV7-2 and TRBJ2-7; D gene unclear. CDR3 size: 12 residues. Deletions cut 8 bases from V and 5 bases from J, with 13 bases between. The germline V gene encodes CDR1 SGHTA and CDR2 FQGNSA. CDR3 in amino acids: CASSEPANEQYF. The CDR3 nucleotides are TGTGCCAGCTCCGAGCCGGCTAACGAGCAGTACTTC. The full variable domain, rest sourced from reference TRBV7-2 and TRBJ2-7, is GAGVSQSPSNKVTEKGKDVELRCDPISGHTALYWYRQSLGQGLEFLIYFQGNSAPDKSGLPSDRFSAERTGGSVSTLTIQRTQQEDSAVYLCASSEPANEQYFGPGTRLTVT.

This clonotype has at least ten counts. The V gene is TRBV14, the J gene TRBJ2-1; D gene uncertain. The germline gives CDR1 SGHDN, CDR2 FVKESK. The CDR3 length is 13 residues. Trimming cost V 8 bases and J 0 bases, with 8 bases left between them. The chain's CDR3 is CASQTDSYNEQFF. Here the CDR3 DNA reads TGTGCCAGCCAGACTGACTCCTACAATGAGCAGTTCTTC.

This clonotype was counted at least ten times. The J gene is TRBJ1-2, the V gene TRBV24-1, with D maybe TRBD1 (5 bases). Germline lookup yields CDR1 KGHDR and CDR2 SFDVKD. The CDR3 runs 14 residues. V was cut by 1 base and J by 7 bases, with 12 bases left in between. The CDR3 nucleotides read TGTGCCACCAGTGATTTCAGACAGTCCGGTGGCTACACCTTC. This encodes CATSDFRQSGGYTF.

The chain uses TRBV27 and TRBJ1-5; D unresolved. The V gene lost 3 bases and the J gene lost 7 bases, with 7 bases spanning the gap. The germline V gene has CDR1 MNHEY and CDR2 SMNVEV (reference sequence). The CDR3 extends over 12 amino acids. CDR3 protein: CASSFPDQPQHF. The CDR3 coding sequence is TGTGCCAGCAGTTTCCCCGACCAGCCCCAGCATTTT.

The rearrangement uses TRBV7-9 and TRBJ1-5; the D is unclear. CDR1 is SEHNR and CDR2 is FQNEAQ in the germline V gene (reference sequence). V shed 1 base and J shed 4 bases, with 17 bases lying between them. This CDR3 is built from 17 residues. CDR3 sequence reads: CASSLVIGLEGNQPQHF. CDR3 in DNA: TGTGCCAGCAGCTTAGTTATAGGGCTAGAGGGAAATCAGCCCCAGCATTTT.

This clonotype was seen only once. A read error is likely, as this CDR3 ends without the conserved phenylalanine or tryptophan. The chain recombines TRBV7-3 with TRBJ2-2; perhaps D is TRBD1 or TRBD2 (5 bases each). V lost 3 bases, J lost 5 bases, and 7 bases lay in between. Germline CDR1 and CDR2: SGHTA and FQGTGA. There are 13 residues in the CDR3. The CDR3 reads CASSFGATGELFL. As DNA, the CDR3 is TGTGCCAGCAGCTTCGGGGCGACCGGGGAGCTGTTTCTT.

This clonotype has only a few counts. CDR3 coding DNA: TGTGCCACCAGTGATTCCTCGACTAGCGGGATCTACAATGAGCAGTTCTTC. Residues: CATSDSSTSGIYNEQFF. This chain uses TRBV24-1 with TRBJ2-1; 11 bases map to TRBD2. Germline V gene data show CDR1 as KGHDR and CDR2 as SFDVKD. V trimming: 2 bases; J trimming: 3 bases; junction bases outside the gene matches: 5. This CDR3 region has 17 residues.

The CDR3 region is CASSRGAGLSTDTQYF. The CDR3 coding sequence is TGTGCCAGTAGCCGGGGAGCGGGACTTAGCACAGATACGCAGTATTTT. The gene calls are TRBV19 and TRBJ2-3; 7 bases are shared with TRBD2. This CDR3 has 16 amino acids. Germline CDR1 is LNHDA and CDR2 is SQIVND (reference sequence). Germline trimming cut 6 bases from V and 0 bases from J; bases unmatched to any gene: 9.

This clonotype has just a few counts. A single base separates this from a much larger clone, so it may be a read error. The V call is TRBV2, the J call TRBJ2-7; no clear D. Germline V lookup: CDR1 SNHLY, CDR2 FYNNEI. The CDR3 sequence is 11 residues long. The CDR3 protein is CASSEQYGQYF. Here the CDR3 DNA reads TGTGCCAGCAGTGAGCAATACGGGCAGTACTTC.

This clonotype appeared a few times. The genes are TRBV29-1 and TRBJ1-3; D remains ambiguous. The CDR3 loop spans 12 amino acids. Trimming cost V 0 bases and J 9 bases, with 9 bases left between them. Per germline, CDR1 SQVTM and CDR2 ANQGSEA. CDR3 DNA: TGCAGCGTTGAAGATGTGGGTGGCACCATATATTTT. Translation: CSVEDVGGTIYF. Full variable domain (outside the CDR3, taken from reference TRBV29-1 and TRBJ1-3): SAVISQKPSRDICQRGTSLTIQCQVDSQVTMMFWYRQQPGQSLTLIATANQGSEATYESGFVIDKFPISRPNLTFSTLTVSNMSPEDSSIYLCSVEDVGGTIYFGEGSWLTVV.

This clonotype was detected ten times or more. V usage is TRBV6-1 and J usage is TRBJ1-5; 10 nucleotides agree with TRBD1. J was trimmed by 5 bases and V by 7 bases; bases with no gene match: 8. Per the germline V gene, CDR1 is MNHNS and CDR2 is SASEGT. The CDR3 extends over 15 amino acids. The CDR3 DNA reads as TGTGCCAGCACCCCGACCGGGACAGGGGATCAGCCCCAGCATTTT. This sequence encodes CASTPTGTGDQPQHF.

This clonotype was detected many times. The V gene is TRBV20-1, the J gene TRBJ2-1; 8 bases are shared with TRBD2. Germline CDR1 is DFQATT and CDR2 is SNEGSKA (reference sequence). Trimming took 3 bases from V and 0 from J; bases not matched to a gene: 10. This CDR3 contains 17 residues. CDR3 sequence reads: CSASASGLPHSYNEQFF. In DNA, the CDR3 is TGCAGTGCTAGCGCTAGCGGGCTTCCTCACTCCTACAATGAGCAGTTCTTC.

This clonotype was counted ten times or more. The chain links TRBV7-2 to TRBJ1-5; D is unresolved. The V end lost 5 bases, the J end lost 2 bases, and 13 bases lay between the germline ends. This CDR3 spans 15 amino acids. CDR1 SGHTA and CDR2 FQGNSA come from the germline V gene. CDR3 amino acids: CASSPRVGGNQPQHF. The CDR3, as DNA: TGTGCCAGCAGCCCGAGAGTTGGAGGCAATCAGCCCCAGCATTTT.

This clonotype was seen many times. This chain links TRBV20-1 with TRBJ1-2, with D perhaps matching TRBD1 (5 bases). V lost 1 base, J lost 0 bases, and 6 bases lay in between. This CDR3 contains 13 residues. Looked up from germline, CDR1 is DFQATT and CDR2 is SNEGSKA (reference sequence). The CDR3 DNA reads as TGCAGTGCTAGAGTCAGGGCTAACTATGGCTACACCTTC. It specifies CSARVRANYGYTF.

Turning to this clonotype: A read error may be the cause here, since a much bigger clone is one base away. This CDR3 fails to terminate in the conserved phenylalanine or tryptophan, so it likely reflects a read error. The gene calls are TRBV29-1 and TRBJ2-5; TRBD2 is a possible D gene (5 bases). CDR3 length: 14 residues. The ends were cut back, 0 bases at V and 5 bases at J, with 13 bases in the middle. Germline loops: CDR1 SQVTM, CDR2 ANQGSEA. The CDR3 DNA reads TGCAGCGTTGAAGAATACGAGGGCCGGGAGACCCAGTACTCC. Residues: CSVEEYEGRETQYS.

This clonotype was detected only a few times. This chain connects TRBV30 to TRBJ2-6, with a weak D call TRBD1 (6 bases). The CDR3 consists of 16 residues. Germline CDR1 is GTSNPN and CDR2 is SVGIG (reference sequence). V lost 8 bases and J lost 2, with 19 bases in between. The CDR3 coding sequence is TGTGCCCAGAGGGCAGGGGTGGGACCTGGGGCCAACGTCCTGACTTTC. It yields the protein CAQRAGVGPGANVLTF.

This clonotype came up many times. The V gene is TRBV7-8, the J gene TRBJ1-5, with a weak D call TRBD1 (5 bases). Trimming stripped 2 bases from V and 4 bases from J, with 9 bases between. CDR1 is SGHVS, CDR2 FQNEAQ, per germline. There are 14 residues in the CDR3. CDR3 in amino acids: CASSLTRVNQPQHF. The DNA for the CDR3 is TGTGCCAGCAGCTTAACCAGGGTTAATCAGCCCCAGCATTTT.

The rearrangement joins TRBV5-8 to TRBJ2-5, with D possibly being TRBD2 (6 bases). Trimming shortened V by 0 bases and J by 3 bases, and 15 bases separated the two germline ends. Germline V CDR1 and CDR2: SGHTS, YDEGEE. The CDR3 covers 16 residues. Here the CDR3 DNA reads TGTGCCAGCAGCTTGGACCGCGGAGGGGAGGAAGAGACCCAGTACTTC. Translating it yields CASSLDRGGEEETQYF.

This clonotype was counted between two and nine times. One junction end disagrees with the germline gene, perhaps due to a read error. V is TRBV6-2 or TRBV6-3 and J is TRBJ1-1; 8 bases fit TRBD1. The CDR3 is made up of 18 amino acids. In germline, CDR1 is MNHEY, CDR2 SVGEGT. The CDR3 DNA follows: TGTGCCAACAGTGACCTATTTCGGACAGGGAGTATGAACACTGAAGCTTTCTTT. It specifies CANSDLFRTGSMNTEAFF.

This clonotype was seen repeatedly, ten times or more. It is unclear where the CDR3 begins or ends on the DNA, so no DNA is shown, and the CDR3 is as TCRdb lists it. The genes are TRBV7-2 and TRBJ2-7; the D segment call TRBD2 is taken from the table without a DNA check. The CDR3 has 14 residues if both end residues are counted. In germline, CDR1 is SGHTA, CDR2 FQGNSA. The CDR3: CASSSSGGAYEQYF.